What follows are 18 T cell receptor beta chains derived from one specimen sequenced in a study of cytomegalovirus exposure and HLA in healthy donors. The study ran its PCR with 60 Vbeta and 13 Jbeta primers. Some clones are missing from TCRdb's copy, which holds only in-frame ones; the method was immunoSEQ multiplex PCR. The sample lists over 150,000 clones, about 80% seen once, with about 13% in the top ten. The sequenced sample was PBMCs. Source of these receptors: a man in his thirties or forties in good health and CMV-seropositive.

The J gene is TRBJ2-1, the V gene TRBV27; no clear D gene. V shed 5 bases and J shed 6 bases, with 11 bases lying between them. The length of the CDR3 is 13 residues. Germline V gene data show CDR1 as MNHEY and CDR2 as SMNVEV (reference sequence). The CDR3 DNA reads TGTGCCAGCAGTCCCCTATGGGCCAATGAGCAGTTCTTC. As protein: CASSPLWANEQFF.

The chain is built from TRBV7-2 and TRBJ1-5, with 7 bases matching TRBD1. Germline CDR1 is SGHTA and CDR2 is FQGNSA. V shed 3 bases, J shed 9 bases, and the junction held 8 bases outside the gene matches. The CDR3 loop spans 14 amino acids. In DNA form, the CDR3 reads TGTGCCAGCAGCTTCGGACAGGCCCGGGTGCCCCAGCATTTT. Its protein is CASSFGQARVPQHF. Together with reference TRBV7-2 and TRBJ1-5, the CDR3 gives the full variable domain: GAGVSQSPSNKVTEKGKDVELRCDPISGHTALYWYRQSLGQGLEFLIYFQGNSAPDKSGLPSDRFSAERTGGSVSTLTIQRTQQEDSAVYLCASSFGQARVPQHFGDGTRLSIL.

The chain couples TRBV5-1 to TRBJ1-6; no clear D. Germline CDR1 is SGHRS and CDR2 is YFSETQ. V was clipped by 4 bases and J by 10 bases, with 21 bases between them. This CDR3 contains 16 residues. The CDR3 nucleotides read TGCGCCAGCAGCCCCCAGGACCCTGGACTCGACTCACCCCTCCACTTT. It encodes CASSPQDPGLDSPLHF.

The chain couples TRBV19 to TRBJ2-3, with D perhaps matching TRBD1 (6 bases). V was shortened by 5 bases and J by 5 bases, with 20 bases between the two germline ends. Germline CDR1 and CDR2: LNHDA and SQIVND (reference sequence). The CDR3 runs to 16 residues. CDR3 DNA sequence: TGTGCCAGTAGTGGTCCGATTGGGGGCGCGGAAGATACGCAGTATTTT. Residues: CASSGPIGGAEDTQYF.

The rearrangement uses TRBV11-2 and TRBJ2-7; 12 bases fit TRBD2. The J segment lost 4 bases and the V segment lost 5 bases, leaving 6 bases of the junction unmatched. The length of the CDR3 is 15 residues. Germline CDR1 reads SGHAT; CDR2 reads FQNNGV. CDR3 in DNA: TGTGCCAGCAGCCCACGGACTAGCGGGATTTACGAGCAGTACTTC. Translated, it gives CASSPRTSGIYEQYF.

The sample holds one count of this clone. The J gene is TRBJ2-1, the V gene TRBV29-1; maybe TRBD1 (5 bases). CDR3 length: 13 residues. Trimming took 3 bases from V and 1 from J, leaving 7 bases between them. Germline CDR1 is SQVTM and CDR2 is ANQGSEA. The CDR3 region has the DNA TGCAGCGTTGACCCAGGGTCCTACAATGAGCAGTTCTTC. Its translation: CSVDPGSYNEQFF.

Worth noting for this clone: Compared with germline, one end of the junction differs, possibly owing to a read error. The DNA for the CDR3 is TGTGCCAGCAGTCCTACTAGCGGGAGCCCTAAGTCCTTC. Protein sequence: CASSPTSGSPKSF. The chain uses TRBV28 and TRBJ2-7, with 11 bases fitting TRBD2. This CDR3 has 13 residues. Per germline, CDR1 MDHEN and CDR2 SYDVKM.

This sequence joins TRBV28 and TRBJ2-7; 10 bases align to TRBD2. The trim removed 6 bases at V and 3 bases at J, leaving 5 bases unmatched. Looked up from germline, CDR1 is MDHEN and CDR2 is SYDVKM. The CDR3 spans 14 residues. CDR3 residues: CASRLAGTFYEQYF. CDR3 sequence (DNA): TGTGCCAGCAGACTAGCGGGAACATTCTACGAGCAGTACTTC.

There are a few counts of this clone. J is TRBJ2-5 and V is TRBV5-8; TRBD1 matches at 7 bases. Germline-derived CDR1 and CDR2 are SGHTS and YDEGEE. The CDR3 runs to 14 residues. Trimming cost V 6 bases and J 7 bases; bases outside gene matches: 12. The CDR3 bases are TGTGCCAGCATACCGGGACAGAGGGTCGGGACCCAGTACTTC. It codes for CASIPGQRVGTQYF.

This clone was counted only a few times. V is TRBV10-3 and J is TRBJ2-2; D is perhaps TRBD2 (5 bases). This CDR3 has 13 amino acids. CDR1 is ENHRY and CDR2 is SYGVKD in the germline V gene. The V gene lost 10 bases and the J gene lost 6 bases, with 15 bases spanning the gap. The CDR3 DNA follows: TGTGCCACCTCGTGGGAGTCAGCCGGGGAGCTGTTTTTT. Translating it yields CATSWESAGELFF.

The chain couples TRBV6-5 to TRBJ1-1; D remains ambiguous. Germline V gives CDR1 MNHEY, CDR2 SVGAGI. The CDR3 is 11 residues long. The V end lost 8 bases, the J end lost 6 bases, and 10 bases lay between the germline ends. The CDR3 sequence is CASLGRAEAFF. The CDR3 coding sequence is TGTGCCAGCTTAGGTCGGGCTGAAGCTTTCTTT.

The chain is built from TRBV6-1 and TRBJ2-7; 8 bases line up with TRBD2. V shed 6 bases, J shed 4 bases, and the junction held 11 bases outside the gene matches. The CDR3 spans 15 residues. Per germline, CDR1 MNHNS and CDR2 SASEGT. CDR3 protein: CASRPTGLAGYEQYF. CDR3 nucleotide sequence: TGTGCCAGCAGACCCACCGGACTAGCCGGGTACGAGCAGTACTTC.

This clone occurred once. The rearrangement uses TRBV28 and TRBJ2-5; 8 positions match TRBD2. The germline V gene has CDR1 MDHEN and CDR2 SYDVKM. Germline trimming cut 5 bases from V and 4 bases from J; bases unmatched to any gene: 6. This CDR3 is 14 amino acids long. The CDR3 sequence is CASSEAGEGETQYF. The DNA of the CDR3 is TGTGCCAGCAGTGAAGCGGGAGAGGGAGAGACCCAGTACTTC.

The gene calls are TRBV19 and TRBJ1-1; unclear D gene. The V gene's germline CDR1 is LNHDA and CDR2 SQIVND (reference sequence). Trimming removed 3 bases from V and 9 bases from J, with 11 bases in between. This CDR3 spans 12 amino acids. The CDR3 loop reads CASSILGSQAFF. In DNA form, the CDR3 reads TGTGCCAGTAGTATCCTGGGCTCTCAAGCTTTCTTT.

V gene TRBV7-9 combines with J gene TRBJ2-5, with D unclear. The CDR3 runs 16 residues. Germline loops: CDR1 SEHNR, CDR2 FQNEAQ (reference sequence). The V end lost 2 bases, the J end lost 3 bases, and 16 bases lay between the germline ends. The DNA for the CDR3 is TGTGCCAGCAGCTTATTGGTCGGCTCTACTAAAGAGACCCAGTACTTC. This encodes CASSLLVGSTKETQYF.

The rearrangement uses TRBV19 and TRBJ1-1; no definite D call. The germline gives CDR1 LNHDA, CDR2 SQIVND (reference sequence). V was shortened by 0 bases and J by 1 base, with 12 bases between the two germline ends. The length of the CDR3 is 16 residues. CDR3 in amino acids: CASSIEVFGRNTEAFF. The CDR3 nucleotides read TGTGCCAGTAGTATAGAGGTTTTTGGCAGGAACACTGAAGCTTTCTTT.

This clone was counted a single time. The chain recombines TRBV19 with TRBJ2-2; maybe TRBD1 (6 bases). V shed 7 bases and J shed 0 bases, with 18 bases lying between them. CDR3 size: 17 residues. Germline CDR1 and CDR2: LNHDA and SQIVND (reference sequence). The CDR3 spells CASTSSGTGTNTGELFF. The DNA for the CDR3 is TGTGCCAGTACCTCCTCAGGAACAGGGACGAACACCGGGGAGCTGTTTTTT.

The chain combines TRBV5-3 with TRBJ2-5; tentatively, D is TRBD2 (5 bases). The DNA end lines up better with TRBJ2-7; the J call may be wrong. TRBV5-3 is annotated as an ORF whose role is uncertain. There are 13 residues in the CDR3. CDR3 region: CATGGGESYEQYF. As DNA, the CDR3 is TGTGCCACCGGAGGTGGCGAATCCTACGAGCAGTACTTC.